The following is a TCR beta chain sequence with its context. The germline V and J ends were trimmed by 0 bases and 9 bases, with 9 bases remaining between them. The germline CDR1 and CDR2 sequences are WNHNN and SYGVQD (reference sequence). CDR3 size: 12 residues. This sample stems from a study of blood T cell repertoires in COVID-19. Turning to the study itself: Samples came from the United States, Italy and Spain, spanning acute and convalescent COVID-19. The cDNA or gDNA used as material had been derived from T cells, B-cell-depleted T cells, or PBMCs.

Libraries were prepared by immunoSEQ multiplex PCR; TCRdb keeps only in-frame clonotypes and omits some of them. This sample has about half a million clones; 89% occur once, and the top ten carry about 0.91%. The TCR originated in a man in his late teens or twenties with COVID-19, enrolled during active disease. Sequencing used peripheral blood. V usage is TRBV10-1 and J usage is TRBJ2-7; tentative D call: TRBD2 (5 bases). The CDR3 sequence is CASSESFLAQYF. The CDR3 DNA reads as TGCGCCAGCAGTGAGTCGTTTCTAGCGCAGTACTTC.